This is a list of T cell receptor beta chains from one sample in a study of T-cell reconstitution after alpha-beta-depleted transplantation in children. TCRdb independently ran MiXCR on the PCR reads; one entry per CDR3 protein. The repertoire holds 280,000 or so distinct CDR3 sequences, around 10% seen once, with roughly a quarter in the top ten. The input for sequencing was peripheral blood, taken 180 days after TCRalphabeta/CD19-depleted stem cell transplant. The receptors originated from a male patient under 10 years old who had a stem cell transplant for chronic granulomatous disease, so the T cells may come from the graft donor. The CDR3 runs from the conserved cysteine through the conserved F or W. The D gene is left open where the match is weak. Clone size is stated in some rows and not others, as once, few, many or a class when expanded.

D gene: .
J gene: TRBJ2-3
V gene: TRBV7-3
clone size: many
CDR3 protein: CASGTTGDTQYF

D gene: .
J gene: TRBJ2-1
V gene: TRBV5-1
clone size: many
CDR3 protein: CASSFNHRLLAPNEQFF

D gene: TRBD2
J gene: TRBJ2-7
V gene: TRBV28
clone size: many
CDR3 protein: CASSLYRGLAGDSYEQYF

D gene: .
J gene: TRBJ2-7
V gene: TRBV20-1
clone size: many
CDR3 protein: CSAREDHISYEQYF

D gene: .
J gene: TRBJ1-2
V gene: TRBV2
clone size: .
CDR3 protein: CASRADSQVYGYTF

D gene: .
J gene: TRBJ2-1
V gene: TRBV5-1
clone size: many
CDR3 protein: CASSLWGTSYYNEQFF

D gene: TRBD2
J gene: TRBJ2-3
V gene: TRBV20-1
clone size: many
CDR3 protein: CSAYNGTSGRITDTQYF

D gene: .
J gene: TRBJ2-3
V gene: TRBV15
clone size: many
CDR3 protein: CATSRTRSKGTDTQYF

D gene: .
J gene: TRBJ2-1
V gene: TRBV6-1
clone size: many
CDR3 protein: CASSPVWEQFF

D gene: .
J gene: TRBJ2-7
V gene: TRBV18
clone size: many
CDR3 protein: CASSPPLRASTREQYF